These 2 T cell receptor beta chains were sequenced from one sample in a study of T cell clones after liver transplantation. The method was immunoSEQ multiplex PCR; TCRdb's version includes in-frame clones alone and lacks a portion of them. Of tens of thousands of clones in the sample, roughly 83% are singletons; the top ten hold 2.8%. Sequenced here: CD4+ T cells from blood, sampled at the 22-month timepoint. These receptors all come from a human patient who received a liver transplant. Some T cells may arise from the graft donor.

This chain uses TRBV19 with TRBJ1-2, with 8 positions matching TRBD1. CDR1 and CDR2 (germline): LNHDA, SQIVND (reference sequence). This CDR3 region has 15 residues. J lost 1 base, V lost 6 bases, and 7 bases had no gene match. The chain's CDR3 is CASRQQGGRNYGYTF. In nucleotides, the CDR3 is TGTGCCAGTAGACAACAGGGGGGCCGTAACTATGGCTACACCTTC.

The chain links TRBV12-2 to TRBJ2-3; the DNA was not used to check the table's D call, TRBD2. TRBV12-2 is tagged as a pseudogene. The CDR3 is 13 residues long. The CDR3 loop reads CASRLSGADTQYF. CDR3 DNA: TGTGCAAGTCGCTTGAGCGGGGCAGATACGCAGTATTTT.